The entry below describes one T cell receptor (beta chain). The target antigen is unknown. This sample is part of a study of PD-1 blockade in classical Hodgkin lymphoma. The V end lost 2 bases, the J end lost 0 bases, and 5 bases lay between the germline ends. Germline V CDR1 and CDR2: WSHSY, SAAADI. This CDR3 comprises 14 residues. The assay was immunoSEQ multiplex PCR, and TCRdb's table has in-frame clones only and misses some. Of some 63,000 clones in the sample, over 85% were seen once. Points from the study as a whole: Those patients who began receiving nivolumab less than 1 year after ASCT had lower diversity, and they were excluded. Relapsed/refractory patients reportedly had lower baseline diversity than newly diagnosed patients. Nothing has yet pinned down what causes the repertoire differences, possibly disease activity or prior therapy. Only CD4+ TCR diversity, not CD8+, had risen significantly by C4D1.

Brentuximab vedotin exposure varied, and every patient relapsed after autologous stem cell transplantation. This chain connects TRBV10-2 to TRBJ1-5; no clear D. The clonotype originates from a human donor with classical Hodgkin lymphoma. Sequenced here: peripheral blood mononuclear cells (PBMCs), sampled at baseline. CDR3 nucleotide sequence: TGCGCCAGCAGTGAGGTGGGTAGCAATCAGCCCCAGCATTTT. Translated: CASSEVGSNQPQHF.